This passage covers 19 T cell receptor beta chains from one sample sequenced in a study of control samples from healthy donors and cancer patients. The assay was immunoSEQ multiplex PCR, and TCRdb's table has in-frame clones only and misses some. The sample lists over 80,000 clones, 82% seen once, with 1.5% to 2.5% in the top ten. The specimen was blood. The source is a man aged 60-69 years in good health.

The rearrangement links TRBV6-5 to TRBJ2-7; D possibly corresponds to TRBD2 (6 bases). The CDR3 consists of 15 residues. CDR1 and CDR2 from the germline V gene are MNHEY and SVGAGI. V lost 0 bases to trimming and J lost 2 bases, with 11 bases between them. The CDR3 loop reads CASSYSGGAAYEQYF. The CDR3 DNA is TGTGCCAGCAGTTACTCGGGGGGAGCGGCCTACGAGCAGTACTTC.

This sequence joins TRBV30 and TRBJ1-2, with D possibly being TRBD1 (5 bases). V was trimmed by 3 bases and J by 0 bases, leaving 20 bases between them. Germline values: CDR1 GTSNPN, CDR2 SVGIG (reference sequence). The CDR3 has 17 amino acids. The CDR3 protein is CAWRTRGLDLPNYGYTF. The DNA of the CDR3 is TGTGCCTGGAGGACCCGGGGCCTTGACCTTCCTAACTATGGCTACACCTTC. The whole variable domain, filled in from reference TRBV30 and TRBJ1-2, reads SQTIHQWPATLVQPVGSPLSLECTVEGTSNPNLYWYRQAAGRGLQLLFYSVGIGQISSEVPQNLSASRPQDRQFILSSKKLLLSDSGFYLCAWRTRGLDLPNYGYTFGSGTRLTVV.

J is TRBJ1-6 and V is TRBV27, with 7 positions matching TRBD1. The V gene end was trimmed by 3 bases and the J gene end by 7 bases; junction bases not matched to a gene: 6. The CDR3 has 15 residues. Germline V CDR1 and CDR2: MNHEY, SMNVEV (reference sequence). The CDR3 spells CASSFKGAGNSPLHF. CDR3 nucleotides: TGTGCCAGCAGTTTCAAGGGGGCAGGGAATTCACCCCTCCACTTT.

This clone was seen a handful of times. The V call is TRBV5-6, the J call TRBJ1-4; 7 bases map to TRBD1. The trim removed 3 bases at V and 7 bases at J, leaving 9 bases unmatched. The CDR3 consists of 15 residues. Germline values: CDR1 SGHDT, CDR2 YYEEEE. The CDR3 sequence: CASSSQGGFREKLFF. For the CDR3, the DNA is TGTGCCAGCAGCTCTCAGGGGGGGTTTCGTGAAAAACTGTTTTTT.

V is TRBV7-9 and J is TRBJ2-7, with D tentatively TRBD1 or TRBD2 (5 bases each). V lost 4 bases and J lost 0, with 10 bases in between. This CDR3 has 14 amino acids. Germline V lookup: CDR1 SEHNR, CDR2 FQNEAQ (reference sequence). CDR3 coding DNA: TGTGCCAGCAGCTCGGGACGGAACTCCTACGAGCAGTACTTC. Its translation: CASSSGRNSYEQYF.

The chain has TRBV3-1 (or the pseudogene TRBV3-2) and TRBJ2-2; tentatively, D is TRBD2 (6 bases). This CDR3 has 16 amino acids. Germline lookup yields CDR1 LGHDT and CDR2 YNNKEL (reference sequence). V gave up 2 bases and J gave up 5 bases, with 15 bases separating them. CDR3 in amino acids: CASSQSPGVGTGELFF. The CDR3 coding sequence is TGTGCCAGCAGCCAAAGTCCGGGAGTCGGAACCGGGGAGCTGTTTTTT.

This chain joins TRBV11-2 and TRBJ2-7; no clear D gene. CDR3 length: 11 amino acids. The V gene lost 5 bases and the J gene lost 0 bases, with 2 bases spanning the gap. CDR1 is SGHAT, CDR2 FQNNGV, per germline. The CDR3 DNA is TGTGCCAGCAGCGGCTCCTACGAGCAGTACTTC. This codes for CASSGSYEQYF.

This clone has a single count. J is TRBJ2-6 and V is TRBV5-5; D is perhaps TRBD2 (5 bases). Germline lookup yields CDR1 SGHKS and CDR2 YYEKEE (reference sequence). The CDR3 spans 16 residues. The germline V and J ends were trimmed by 1 base and 0 bases, with 8 bases remaining between them. The CDR3 loop reads CASSLYTSSGANVLTF. DNA for the CDR3: TGTGCCAGCAGCTTGTACACTAGCTCTGGGGCCAACGTCCTGACTTTC. The entire variable domain, with the rest obtained from reference TRBV5-5 and TRBJ2-6, is as follows: DAGVTQSPTHLIKTRGQQVTLRCSPISGHKSVSWYQQVLGQGPQFIFQYYEKEERGRGNFPDRFSARQFPNYSSELNVNALLLGDSALYLCASSLYTSSGANVLTFGAGSRLTVL.

The chain is built from TRBV6-5 and TRBJ2-6, with D unresolved. CDR3 length equals 15 residues. CDR1 and CDR2 from the germline V gene are MNHEY and SVGAGI. V gave up 3 bases and J gave up 7 bases, with 13 bases separating them. The CDR3 DNA reads TGTGCCAGCAGTTATGGATCACCCCTAGCCAACGTCCTGACTTTC. It codes for CASSYGSPLANVLTF.

The V call is TRBV18, the J call TRBJ2-1, with 10 positions matching TRBD2. The CDR3 contains 15 residues. Germline V gene sequence: CDR1 KGHSH, CDR2 LQKENI. V shed 3 bases and J 4 bases; nucleotides not matched to a gene: 3. The CDR3 DNA sequence: TGTGCCAGCTCACCGGCTAGCGGGGGTTACAATGAGCAGTTCTTC. It yields the protein CASSPASGGYNEQFF.

This rearrangement joins TRBV29-1 to TRBJ2-5; 7 positions match TRBD2. Germline assignment: CDR1 SQVTM and CDR2 ANQGSEA. This CDR3 is built from 12 residues. With 4 bases clipped from V and 5 bases from J, the junction kept 4 bases outside the gene matches. CDR3 coding DNA: TGCAGCGTTGTCGACGGGGGGGAGACCCAGTACTTC. It codes for CSVVDGGETQYF.

The chain has TRBV28 and TRBJ1-1; TRBD1 agrees at 11 bases. Germline V gene sequence: CDR1 MDHEN, CDR2 SYDVKM. This CDR3 contains 17 residues. The J segment lost 1 base and the V segment lost 3 bases, leaving 7 bases of the junction unmatched. This CDR3 reads CASSFLPGQGANTEAFF. CDR3 nucleotide sequence: TGTGCCAGCAGTTTCCTTCCCGGACAGGGGGCGAACACTGAAGCTTTCTTT.

This chain joins TRBV30 and TRBJ2-1; 11 nucleotides line up with TRBD2. The V and J ends lost 3 bases and 9 bases, in that order; junction bases with no gene match: 7. The length of the CDR3 is 14 residues. The germline V gene encodes CDR1 GTSNPN and CDR2 SVGIG (reference sequence). CDR3 amino acids: CAWSVGLAGGEQFF. The DNA of the CDR3 is TGTGCCTGGAGCGTGGGGCTAGCGGGGGGTGAGCAGTTCTTC.

This chain connects TRBV6-5 to TRBJ2-1; D unclear. Germline assignment: CDR1 MNHEY and CDR2 SVGAGI. V lost 5 bases, J lost 3 bases, and 2 bases lay in between. The CDR3 sequence is 11 residues long. In nucleotides, the CDR3 is TGTGCCAGCAGTCGCTACAATGAGCAGTTCTTC. It specifies CASSRYNEQFF.

The rearrangement uses TRBV12-3 or TRBV12-4 and TRBJ1-4; 7 bases match TRBD1. This CDR3 is built from 13 residues. Trimming at V came to 1 base and at J to 7 bases, leaving 0 bases not matched to a gene. Here the CDR3 DNA reads TGTGCCAGCAGTTTAGGACAGGGTGAAAAACTGTTTTTT. It yields the protein CASSLGQGEKLFF.

This clone has a handful of counts. The chain couples TRBV30 to TRBJ1-1; no clear D. The ends were cut back, 5 bases at V and 1 base at J, with 5 bases in the middle. The germline V gene has CDR1 GTSNPN and CDR2 SVGIG (reference sequence). This CDR3 has 11 amino acids. The CDR3 DNA sequence: TGTGCCTGGCTCCAGAACACTGAAGCTTTCTTT. Translation gives CAWLQNTEAFF.

V usage is TRBV4-1 and J usage is TRBJ1-3, with unresolved D. Looked up from germline, CDR1 is MGHRA and CDR2 is YSYEKL. This CDR3 has 15 residues. V dropped 2 bases and J dropped 0 bases, with 8 bases sitting between them. CDR3: CASSQQTFSGNTIYF. Written as DNA, the CDR3 is TGCGCCAGCAGCCAACAAACATTCTCTGGAAACACCATATATTTT.

This chain connects TRBV4-1 to TRBJ1-1; TRBD1 might be the D (5 bases). V was clipped by 3 bases and J by 3 bases, with 11 bases between them. This CDR3 spans 14 amino acids. Germline V gene lookup returns CDR1 MGHRA and CDR2 YSYEKL. CDR3 region: CASSQGDGDTEAFF. CDR3 in DNA: TGCGCCAGCAGCCAGGGGGATGGGGACACTGAAGCTTTCTTT.

This chain joins TRBV7-9 and TRBJ2-2; D is ambiguous. V lost 6 bases and J 5 bases, leaving 16 bases between the germline ends. Per germline, CDR1 SEHNR and CDR2 FQNEAQ (reference sequence). This CDR3 is 15 amino acids long. CDR3 loop: CASRGRAISTGELFF. The CDR3 DNA reads as TGTGCCAGCAGAGGCCGGGCAATATCGACCGGGGAGCTGTTTTTT.